This TCR beta chain derives from a study of CD8+ T cells in alopecia areata. Comment on this clone: The antigen is undetermined.

V was cut by 5 bases and J by 3 bases, with 21 bases left in between. CDR3 length: 16 amino acids. Germline V CDR1 and CDR2: SGHRS, YFSETQ. Notes on the study in general: In patients, TCRs were shared less clearly than in mice, and HLA may possibly be involved.

Once RNA had been extracted, it was reverse transcribed into cDNA to act as the sequencing template. Assay used: immunoSEQ multiplex PCR; TCRdb lists only in-frame clones, some missing. Here the sample spans a few hundred thousand clones, roughly 66% being singletons. Treatment denoted: oral pan-JAK inhibitor, 5-10 mg twice daily. The sequences come from CD4+ T cells sorted from blood, collected around week 46, from a patient treated with tofacitinib. This sequence was found in a human donor with alopecia areata. The chain is built from TRBV5-1 and TRBJ2-7; D might be TRBD1 or TRBD2, each matching 5 bases. The CDR3 sequence is CASSSSGTLGSYEQYF. CDR3 nucleotides: TGCGCCAGCAGTAGTTCCGGGACCCTAGGGAGCTACGAGCAGTACTTC. The whole variable domain, remainder taken from reference TRBV5-1 and TRBJ2-7, is KAGVTQTPRYLIKTRGQQVTLSCSPISGHRSVSWYQQTPGQGLQFLFEYFSETQRNKGNFPGRFSGRQFSNSRSEMNVSTLELGDSALYLCASSSSGTLGSYEQYFGPGTRLTVT.